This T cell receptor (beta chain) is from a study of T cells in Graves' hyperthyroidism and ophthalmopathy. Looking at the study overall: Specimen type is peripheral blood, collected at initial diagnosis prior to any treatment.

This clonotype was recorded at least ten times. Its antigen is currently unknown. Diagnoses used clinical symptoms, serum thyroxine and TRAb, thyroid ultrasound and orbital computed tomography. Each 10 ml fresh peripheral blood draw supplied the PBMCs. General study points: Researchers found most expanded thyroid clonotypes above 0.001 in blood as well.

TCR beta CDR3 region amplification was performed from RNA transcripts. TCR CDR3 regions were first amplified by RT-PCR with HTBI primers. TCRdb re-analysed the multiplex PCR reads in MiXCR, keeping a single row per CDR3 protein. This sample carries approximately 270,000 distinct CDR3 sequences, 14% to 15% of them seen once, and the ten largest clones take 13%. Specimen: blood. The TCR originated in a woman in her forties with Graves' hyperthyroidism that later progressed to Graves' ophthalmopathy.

The CDR3 loop is CASSQIGQGAEQYF. The CDR3 DNA is TGCGCCAGCAGCCAAATAGGACAGGGCGCCGAGCAGTACTTC. The chain links TRBV4-1 to TRBJ2-7; 8 nucleotides agree with TRBD1. This CDR3 comprises 14 residues. The ends lost 2 bases at V and 6 bases at J; junction bases unmatched: 6. Germline lookup yields CDR1 MGHRA and CDR2 YSYEKL.